This T cell receptor beta chain emerged from a study of OX40 agonist ivuxolimab in advanced cancers. Background on the study: All patients had ivuxolimab intravenously every 2 weeks at 0.01 to 10 mg/kg. Among those enrolled, mean age was 60 years (range 23 to 79) and 75% to 85% were male. Study-wide results and limits: The mean number of expanded clones was higher in CD8+ T cells than in CD4+.

About this clone itself: What it binds is not known.

This CDR3 spans 17 amino acids. J was trimmed by 0 bases and V by 4 bases; bases with no gene match: 6. CDR1 SGHNT and CDR2 YYREEE come from the germline V gene (reference sequence). The table came from immunoSEQ multiplex PCR; TCRdb's copy has only in-frame clones and leaves some out. The table lists 65,000 to 90,000 clones, almost 85% of them singletons. Sequenced here: CD4+ or CD8+ T cells sorted from blood, sampled in a trial of the OX40 agonist ivuxolimab. The clonotype comes from an adult with an advanced solid tumor such as melanoma, head and neck, liver or kidney cancer. The gene calls are TRBV5-4 and TRBJ2-4; TRBD2 matches 11 bases. In nucleotides, the CDR3 is TGTGCCAGCAGCATCGCTAGCGGGGGGCCAGCCAAAAACATTCAGTACTTC. Amino acid sequence: CASSIASGGPAKNIQYF.